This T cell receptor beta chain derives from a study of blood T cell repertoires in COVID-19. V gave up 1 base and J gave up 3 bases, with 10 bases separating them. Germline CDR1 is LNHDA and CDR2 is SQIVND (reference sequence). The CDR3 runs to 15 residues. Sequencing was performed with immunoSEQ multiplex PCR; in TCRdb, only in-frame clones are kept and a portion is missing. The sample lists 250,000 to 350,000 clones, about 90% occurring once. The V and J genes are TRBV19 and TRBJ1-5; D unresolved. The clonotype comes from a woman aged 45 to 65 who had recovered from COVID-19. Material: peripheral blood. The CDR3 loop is CASSIGAPINQPQHF. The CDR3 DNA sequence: TGTGCCAGTAGTATAGGGGCCCCTATCAATCAGCCCCAGCATTTT.